This TCR beta chain was obtained from a study of cytomegalovirus exposure and HLA in healthy donors. This CDR3 spans 15 amino acids. CDR1 MNHNY and CDR2 SVGAGI come from the germline V gene (reference sequence). The V end lost 0 bases, the J end lost 3 bases, and 9 bases lay between the germline ends. The PCR used 60 Vbeta and 13 Jbeta primers. This table comes from immunoSEQ multiplex PCR, and its TCRdb copy is limited to in-frame clones, with some not included. The sample consists of approximately 64,000 clones, 60% to 85% of them appearing once. Study results and limitations: Among TCR beta chains of equal frequency, HLA-associated ones were more clonally expanded in a later analysis.

As for this clone: What it recognizes is unknown. This sample includes further DNA sequences coding for the same CDR3.

Sequencing input: PBMCs. The sequence came from a male donor in good health and CMV-seropositive. The chain links TRBV6-6 to TRBJ1-5; D remains ambiguous. The DNA for the CDR3 is TGTGCCAGCAGTTACTCGGGCGCGTACAATCAGCCCCAGCATTTT. Translated: CASSYSGAYNQPQHF.